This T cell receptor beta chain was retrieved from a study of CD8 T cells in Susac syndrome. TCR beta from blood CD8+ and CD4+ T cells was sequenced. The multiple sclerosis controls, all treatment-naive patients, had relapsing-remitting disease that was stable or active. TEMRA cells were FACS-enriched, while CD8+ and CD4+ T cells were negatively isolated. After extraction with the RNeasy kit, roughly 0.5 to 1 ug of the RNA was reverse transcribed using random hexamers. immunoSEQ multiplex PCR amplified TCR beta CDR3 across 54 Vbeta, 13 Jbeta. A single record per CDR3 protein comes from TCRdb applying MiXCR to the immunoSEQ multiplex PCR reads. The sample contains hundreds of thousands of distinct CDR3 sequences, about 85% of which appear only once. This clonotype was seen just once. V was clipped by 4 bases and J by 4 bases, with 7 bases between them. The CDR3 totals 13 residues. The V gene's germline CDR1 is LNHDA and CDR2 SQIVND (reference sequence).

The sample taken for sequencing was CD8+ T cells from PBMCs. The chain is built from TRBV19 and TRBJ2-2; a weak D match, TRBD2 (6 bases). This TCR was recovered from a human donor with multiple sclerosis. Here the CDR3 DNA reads TGTGCCAGTAGTACTAGCGCCACCGGGGAGCTGTTTTTT. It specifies CASSTSATGELFF. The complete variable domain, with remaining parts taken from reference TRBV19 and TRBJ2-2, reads DGGITQSPKYLFRKEGQNVTLSCEQNLNHDAMYWYRQDPGQGLRLIYYSQIVNDFQKGDIAEGYSVSREKKESFPLTVTSAQKNPTAFYLCASSTSATGELFFGEGSRLTVL.